Below, one T cell receptor beta chain is given with its context. Its antigen is undetermined. These data originate in a study of shared clonotypes between healthy human individuals. V was clipped by 4 bases and J by 4 bases; unmatched bases: 5. Germline values: CDR1 MNHEY, CDR2 SVGAGI. This CDR3 has 14 amino acids. Here immunoSEQ multiplex PCR was the method, and the copy in TCRdb shows in-frame clones only, minus some. The sample contains 2 million to 3 million clones, 93% of which appear only once. Findings and limits, study-wide: Estimated richness was generally greater in naive than memory subsets.

Material for sequencing was naive CD4+ T cells from PBMCs. Regarding subset: CD45RA+ positively selected. This sequence originates from a man between 18 and 29 years old in good health. Some clones in this sample may be carry-over from other donors' samples. The chain employs TRBV6-5 and TRBJ1-1; TRBD1 matches at 8 bases. The CDR3 is CASSSRDRITEAFF. In nucleotides, the CDR3 is TGTGCCAGCAGTTCCAGGGACAGGATCACTGAAGCTTTCTTT.